The entry below gives a single T cell receptor beta chain sequence along with its context. Its antigen is not known. This sample stems from a study of T cells in Graves' hyperthyroidism and ophthalmopathy. Whole-study findings and limits: Most expanded thyroid clonotypes above 0.001 also appeared in blood. Ophthalmopathy, which appeared later, was predicted by the model a median roughly 6.4 months before onset.

Regions amplified from RNA transcripts were the TCR beta CDR3 regions. First-round RT-PCR with HTBI primers amplified the TCR CDR3 region. TCRdb re-analysed the multiplex PCR reads in MiXCR, keeping a single row per CDR3 protein. The sample holds a few hundred thousand distinct CDR3 sequences, around 18% seen once. Deletions cut 6 bases from V and 3 bases from J, with 13 bases between. Germline CDR1 DFQATT, CDR2 SNEGSKA (reference sequence). The CDR3 has 13 residues. The chain couples TRBV20-1 to TRBJ2-3; D could derive from TRBD1 or TRBD2 (6 bases each). The specimen was blood. The TCR comes from a young man with Graves' ophthalmopathy. In DNA, the CDR3 is TGCAGTGCGAGGGGGGTCGGGACAGATACGCAGTATTTT. This codes for CSARGVGTDTQYF.